This TCR beta chain was captured by sequencing in a study of cytomegalovirus exposure and HLA in healthy donors. Comment on this clone: Its antigen is currently unknown.

Study-level points and caveats: In a later analysis, at a false discovery rate of 0.05, about 17,000 TCR beta sequences matched HLA alleles.

Primers for the PCR totalled 60 Vbeta and 13 Jbeta. Data came from immunoSEQ multiplex PCR; TCRdb stores just in-frame clones and leaves some out. Found here are tens of thousands of clones; the top ten clones hold 0.95% to 1.3%. V was cut by 4 bases and J by 9 bases, with 23 bases left in between. This CDR3 contains 16 residues. CDR1 is SGDLS and CDR2 is YYNGEE in the germline V gene. The origin of this receptor is a woman in her 30s in good health and CMV-seronegative. The sequencing sample was made of PBMCs. The chain carries TRBV9 and TRBJ2-1; a weak D match, TRBD2 (6 bases). This CDR3 reads CASSRGTLKAMVEQFF. CDR3 DNA: TGTGCCAGCAGCAGAGGGACTCTTAAAGCAATGGTTGAGCAGTTCTTC.